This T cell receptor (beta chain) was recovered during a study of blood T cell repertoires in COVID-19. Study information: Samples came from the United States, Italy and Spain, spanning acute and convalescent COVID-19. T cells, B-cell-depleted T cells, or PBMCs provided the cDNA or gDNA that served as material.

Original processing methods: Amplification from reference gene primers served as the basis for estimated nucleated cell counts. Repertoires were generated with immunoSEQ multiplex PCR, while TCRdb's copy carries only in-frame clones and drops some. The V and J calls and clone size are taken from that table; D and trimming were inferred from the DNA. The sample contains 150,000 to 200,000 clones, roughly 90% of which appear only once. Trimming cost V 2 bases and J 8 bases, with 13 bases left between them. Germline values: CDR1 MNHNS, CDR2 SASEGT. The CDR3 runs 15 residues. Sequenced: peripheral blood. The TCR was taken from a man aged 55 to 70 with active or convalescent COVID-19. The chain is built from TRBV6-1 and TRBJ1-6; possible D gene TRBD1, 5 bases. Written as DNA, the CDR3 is TGTGCCAGCAGTGAAAGGGCAGGGAAGGATTCACCCCTCCACTTT. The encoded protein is CASSERAGKDSPLHF.